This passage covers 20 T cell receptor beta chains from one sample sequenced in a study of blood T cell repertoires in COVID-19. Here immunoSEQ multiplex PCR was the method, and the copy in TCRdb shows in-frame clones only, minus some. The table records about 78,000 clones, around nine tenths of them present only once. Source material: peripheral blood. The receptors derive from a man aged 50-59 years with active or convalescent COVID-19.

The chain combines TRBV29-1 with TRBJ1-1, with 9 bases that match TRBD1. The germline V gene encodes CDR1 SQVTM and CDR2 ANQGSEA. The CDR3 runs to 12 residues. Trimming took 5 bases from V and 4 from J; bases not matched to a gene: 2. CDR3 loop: CSVLGQGTEAFF. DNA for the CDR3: TGCAGCGTTCTGGGACAGGGCACTGAAGCTTTCTTT.

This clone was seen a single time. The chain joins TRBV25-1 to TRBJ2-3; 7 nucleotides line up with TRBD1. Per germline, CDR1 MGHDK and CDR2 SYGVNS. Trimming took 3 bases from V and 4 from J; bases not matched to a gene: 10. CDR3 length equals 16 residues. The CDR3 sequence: CASSDPTGDKADTQYF. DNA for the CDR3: TGTGCCAGCAGTGATCCAACAGGGGATAAGGCAGATACGCAGTATTTT.

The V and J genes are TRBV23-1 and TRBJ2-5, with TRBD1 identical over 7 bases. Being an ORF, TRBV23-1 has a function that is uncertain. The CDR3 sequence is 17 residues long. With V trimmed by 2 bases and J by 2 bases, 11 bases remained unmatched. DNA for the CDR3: TGCGCCAGCAGTCAAAATTGGCAGACAGGGTTGCAAGAGACCCAGTACTTC. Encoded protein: CASSQNWQTGLQETQYF.

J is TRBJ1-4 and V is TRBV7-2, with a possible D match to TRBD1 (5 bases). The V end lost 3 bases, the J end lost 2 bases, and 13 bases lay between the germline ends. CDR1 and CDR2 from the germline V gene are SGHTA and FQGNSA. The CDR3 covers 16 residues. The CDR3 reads CASSLGGAGTNEKLFF. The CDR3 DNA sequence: TGTGCCAGCAGCTTGGGGGGTGCCGGCACTAATGAAAAACTGTTTTTT.

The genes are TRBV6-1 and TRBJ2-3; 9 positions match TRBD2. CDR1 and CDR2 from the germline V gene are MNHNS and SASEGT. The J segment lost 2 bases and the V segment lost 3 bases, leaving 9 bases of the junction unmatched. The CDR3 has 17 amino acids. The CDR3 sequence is CASSERPAGGYTDTQYF. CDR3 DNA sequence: TGTGCCAGCAGTGAGAGGCCAGCGGGGGGTTACACAGATACGCAGTATTTT.

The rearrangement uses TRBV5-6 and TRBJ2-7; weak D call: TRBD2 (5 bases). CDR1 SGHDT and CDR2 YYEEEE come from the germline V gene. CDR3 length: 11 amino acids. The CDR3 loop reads CASSLGGVSAV. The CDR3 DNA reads TGTGCCAGCAGCTTGGGGGGAGTCAGCGCGGTC.

The CDR3 bases are TGTGCCAGCACCCCGACAGGGGATTTCTATGGCTACACCTTC. This sequence encodes CASTPTGDFYGYTF. V and J are TRBV5-4 and TRBJ1-2; 8 nucleotides match TRBD1. V shed 6 bases, J shed 4 bases, and the junction held 8 bases outside the gene matches. The CDR3 extends over 14 amino acids. Germline V gene data show CDR1 as SGHNT and CDR2 as YYREEE (reference sequence).

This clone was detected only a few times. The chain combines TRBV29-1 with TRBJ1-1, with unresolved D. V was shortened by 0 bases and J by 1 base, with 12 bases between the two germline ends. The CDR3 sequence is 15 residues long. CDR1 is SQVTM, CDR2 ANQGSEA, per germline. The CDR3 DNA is TGCAGCGTTGAAGATAACGGAGGCCCGAACACTGAAGCTTTCTTT. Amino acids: CSVEDNGGPNTEAFF.

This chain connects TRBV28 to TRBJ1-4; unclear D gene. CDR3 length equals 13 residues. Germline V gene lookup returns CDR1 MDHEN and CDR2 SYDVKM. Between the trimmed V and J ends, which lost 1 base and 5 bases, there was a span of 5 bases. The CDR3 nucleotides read TGTGCCAGCAGTTTATATCAGAATGAAAAACTGTTTTTT. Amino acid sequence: CASSLYQNEKLFF. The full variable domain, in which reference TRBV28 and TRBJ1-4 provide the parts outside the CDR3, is DVKVTQSSRYLVKRTGEKVFLECVQDMDHENMFWYRQDPGLGLRLIYFSYDVKMKEKGDIPEGYSVSREKKERFSLILESASTNQTSMYLCASSLYQNEKLFFGSGTQLSVL.

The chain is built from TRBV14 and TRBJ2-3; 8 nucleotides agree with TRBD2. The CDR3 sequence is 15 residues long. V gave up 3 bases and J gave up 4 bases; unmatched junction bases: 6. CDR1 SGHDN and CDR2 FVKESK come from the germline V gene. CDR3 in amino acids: CASSHQLAEADTQYF. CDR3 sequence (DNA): TGTGCCAGCAGCCACCAACTAGCGGAAGCAGATACGCAGTATTTT.

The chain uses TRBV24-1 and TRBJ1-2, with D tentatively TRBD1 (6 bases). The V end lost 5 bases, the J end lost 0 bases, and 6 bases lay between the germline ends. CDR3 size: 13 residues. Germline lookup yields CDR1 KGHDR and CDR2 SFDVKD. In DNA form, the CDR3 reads TGTGCCACCAGTGCAGGGGCTAACTATGGCTACACCTTC. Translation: CATSAGANYGYTF.

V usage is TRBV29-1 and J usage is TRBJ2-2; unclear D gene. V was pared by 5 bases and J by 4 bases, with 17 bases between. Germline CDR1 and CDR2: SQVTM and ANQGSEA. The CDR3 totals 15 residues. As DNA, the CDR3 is TGCAGCGTTATAACCGACAAGTCTCCCACCGGGGAGCTGTTTTTT. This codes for CSVITDKSPTGELFF.

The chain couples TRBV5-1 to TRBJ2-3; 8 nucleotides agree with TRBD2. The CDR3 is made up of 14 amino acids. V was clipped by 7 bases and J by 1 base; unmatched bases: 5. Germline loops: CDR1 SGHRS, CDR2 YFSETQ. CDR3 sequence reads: CASAAGGGTDTQYF. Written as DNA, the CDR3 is TGCGCCAGCGCGGCGGGGGGTGGCACAGATACGCAGTATTTT.

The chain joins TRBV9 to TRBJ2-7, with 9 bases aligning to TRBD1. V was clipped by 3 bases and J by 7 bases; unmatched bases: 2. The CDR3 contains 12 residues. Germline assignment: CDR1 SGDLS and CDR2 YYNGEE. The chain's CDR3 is CASSAGTGEQYF. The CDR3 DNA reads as TGTGCCAGCAGCGCTGGGACAGGGGAGCAGTACTTC.

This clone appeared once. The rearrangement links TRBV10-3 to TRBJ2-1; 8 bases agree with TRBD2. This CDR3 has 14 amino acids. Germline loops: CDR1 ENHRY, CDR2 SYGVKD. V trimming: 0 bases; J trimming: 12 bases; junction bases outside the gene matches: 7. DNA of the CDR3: TGTGCCATCAGTGAGTCGGTAGCGGGGAACGCGCAGTTCTTC. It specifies CAISESVAGNAQFF.

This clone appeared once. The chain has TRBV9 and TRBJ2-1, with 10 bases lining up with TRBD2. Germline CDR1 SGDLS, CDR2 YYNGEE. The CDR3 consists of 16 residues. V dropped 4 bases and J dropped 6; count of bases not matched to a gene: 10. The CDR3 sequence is CASSPSGGGTVNEQFF. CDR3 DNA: TGTGCCAGCAGCCCAAGCGGGGGGGGAACGGTCAATGAGCAGTTCTTC. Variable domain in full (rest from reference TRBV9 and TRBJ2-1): DSGVTQTPKHLITATGQRVTLRCSPRSGDLSVYWYQQSLDQGLQFLIQYYNGEERAKGNILERFSAQQFPDLHSELNLSSLELGDSALYFCASSPSGGGTVNEQFFGPGTRLTVL.

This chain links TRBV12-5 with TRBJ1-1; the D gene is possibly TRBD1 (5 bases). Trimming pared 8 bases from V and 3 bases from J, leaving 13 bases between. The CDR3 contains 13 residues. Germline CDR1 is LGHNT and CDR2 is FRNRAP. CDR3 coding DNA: TGTGCTAGTAGGACCGGAGGGGACACTGAAGCTTTCTTT. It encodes CASRTGGDTEAFF.

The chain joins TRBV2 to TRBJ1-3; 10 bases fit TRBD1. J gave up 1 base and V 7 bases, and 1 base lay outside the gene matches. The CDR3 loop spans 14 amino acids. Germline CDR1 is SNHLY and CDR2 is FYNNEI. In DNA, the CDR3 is TGTGCCAGCATGGACAGGGGGTCTGGAAACACCATATATTTT. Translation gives CASMDRGSGNTIYF.

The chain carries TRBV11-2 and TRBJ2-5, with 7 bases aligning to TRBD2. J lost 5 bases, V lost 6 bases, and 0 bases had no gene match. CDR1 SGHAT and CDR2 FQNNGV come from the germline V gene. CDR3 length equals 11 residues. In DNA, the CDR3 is TGTGCCAGCAGGGGGGGGGAGACCCAGTACTTC. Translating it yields CASRGGETQYF.

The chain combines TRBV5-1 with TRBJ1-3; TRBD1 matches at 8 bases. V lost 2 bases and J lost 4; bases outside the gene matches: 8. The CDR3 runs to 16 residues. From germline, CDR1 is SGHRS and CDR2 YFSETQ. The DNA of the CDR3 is TGCGCCAGCAGCTTTTCAGGGGGCGATTTGGGAAACACCATATATTTT. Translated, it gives CASSFSGGDLGNTIYF.